The 22 T cell receptor beta chains below come from one sample, sequenced in a study of cytomegalovirus exposure and HLA in healthy donors. Vbeta (60) and Jbeta (13) primers were used in the PCR. Assay used: immunoSEQ multiplex PCR; TCRdb lists only in-frame clones, some missing. The top ten clones hold 5.8% of a sample with over 100,000 clones, 10% of them seen once. Source material: PBMCs. The receptors derive from a man between 40 and 49 years old in good health and CMV-seropositive.

This chain joins TRBV6-5 and TRBJ1-1; D unresolved. Trimming took 6 bases from V and 7 from J, leaving 18 bases between them. Germline CDR1 MNHEY, CDR2 SVGAGI. The CDR3 is 14 amino acids. The CDR3 loop reads CASSSLDREGEAFF. The CDR3 DNA follows: TGTGCCAGCAGCTCCCTGGACCGGGAGGGTGAAGCTTTCTTT.

The sample holds a few counts of this clone. J is TRBJ2-1 and V is TRBV6-1, with 9 bases that match TRBD2. V lost 7 bases, J lost 16 bases, and 14 bases stayed unmatched. The CDR3 spans 13 residues. Germline values: CDR1 MNHNS, CDR2 SASEGT. CDR3 residues: CASTPTGTSQQFF. CDR3 nucleotides: TGTGCCAGCACTCCTACCGGGACTAGCCAACAATTCTTC.

This clone showed up just a few times. V usage is TRBV7-2 and J usage is TRBJ2-2, with 8 bases identical to TRBD2. CDR1 SGHTA and CDR2 FQGNSA come from the germline V gene. Losses at the gene ends were 2 bases for V and 6 bases for J; bases not matched to a gene: 8. The CDR3 is 16 amino acids. The DNA of the CDR3 is TGTGCCAGCAGCTTAAAGGGGTCGGGAGGGGCCGGGGAGCTGTTTTTT. As protein: CASSLKGSGGAGELFF. Filled out from reference TRBV7-2 and TRBJ2-2, the complete variable domain reads GAGVSQSPSNKVTEKGKDVELRCDPISGHTALYWYRQSLGQGLEFLIYFQGNSAPDKSGLPSDRFSAERTGGSVSTLTIQRTQQEDSAVYLCASSLKGSGGAGELFFGEGSRLTVL.

This clone was counted only a few times. CDR3 in DNA: TGTGCCAGCGCAGCTGAGGCGGGAACATCCTACAATGAGCAGTTCTTC. Its translation: CASAAEAGTSYNEQFF. The chain links TRBV6-4 to TRBJ2-1; TRBD2 is a possible D gene (6 bases). CDR3 length: 16 residues. The germline V and J ends were trimmed by 8 bases and 1 base, with 18 bases remaining between them. Germline V gene lookup returns CDR1 MRHNA and CDR2 SNTAGT.

The chain has TRBV28 and TRBJ2-5; 10 bases map to TRBD1. CDR1 is MDHEN and CDR2 is SYDVKM in the germline V gene. The CDR3 length is 15 residues. Trimming removed 5 bases from V and 4 bases from J; junction bases left unmatched: 7. CDR3 in DNA: TGTGCCAGCAGTCCGGGACAGGGGATGCGAGAGACCCAGTACTTC. Amino acids: CASSPGQGMRETQYF.

This chain connects TRBV2 to TRBJ2-1, with 11 nucleotides matching TRBD2. Germline values: CDR1 SNHLY, CDR2 FYNNEI. The V gene end was trimmed by 3 bases and the J gene end by 8 bases; junction bases not matched to a gene: 3. This CDR3 is built from 14 residues. DNA of the CDR3: TGTGCCAGCAGTGATGGACTAGCGGGCGATGAGCAGTTCTTC. It specifies CASSDGLAGDEQFF.

This chain uses TRBV29-1 with TRBJ2-5, with TRBD1 matching over 8 bases. Gene TRBJ2-7 matches the end of the DNA better, so the J call may be wrong. The CDR3 runs 13 residues. Germline lookup yields CDR1 SQVTM and CDR2 ANQGSEA. The DNA for the CDR3 is TGCAGCGTACGCCGCACAGGGGGCTACGAGCAGTACTTC. As protein: CSVRRTGGYEQYF.

V usage is TRBV6-6 and J usage is TRBJ2-7; TRBD2 might be the D (5 bases). The ends were cut back, 6 bases at V and 0 bases at J, with 15 bases in the middle. Germline CDR1 is MNHNY and CDR2 is SVGAGI (reference sequence). The CDR3 spans 15 residues. CDR3 in amino acids: CASRKSEDYSYEQYF. DNA of the CDR3: TGTGCCAGCAGGAAGTCCGAAGACTACTCCTACGAGCAGTACTTC.

The CDR3 region is CASSFGEGDGNTIYF. The CDR3 nucleotides are TGTGCCAGCAGTTTCGGGGAGGGTGACGGAAACACCATATATTTT. V is TRBV2 and J is TRBJ1-3; D gene unclear. Germline V lookup: CDR1 SNHLY, CDR2 FYNNEI. The CDR3 loop spans 15 amino acids. V lost 5 bases and J lost 4, with 15 bases in between.

This clone was counted only a few times. The genes are TRBV30 and TRBJ1-2; the match to TRBD1 covers 7 bases. V gave up 0 bases and J gave up 5 bases; unmatched junction bases: 12. CDR3 length: 16 residues. Germline values: CDR1 GTSNPN, CDR2 SVGIG (reference sequence). The CDR3 DNA reads as TGTGCCTGGAGTGTTGTTAGGGGGCGACCGAGTTATGGCTACACCTTC. Residues: CAWSVVRGRPSYGYTF.

The chain combines TRBV30 with TRBJ2-5, with 10 bases fitting TRBD2. The J call may not be correct, given that the DNA end is closer to TRBJ2-7. Germline-derived CDR1 and CDR2 are GTSNPN and SVGIG (reference sequence). This CDR3 contains 13 residues. DNA of the CDR3: TGTGCCTGGAGACTAGCGGGGATCTACGAGCAGTACTTC. Translated: CAWRLAGIYEQYF.

This clone came up a few times. The chain is built from TRBV5-4 and TRBJ2-5; possible D gene TRBD1, 6 bases. There are 15 residues in the CDR3. V lost 0 bases, J lost 5 bases, and 14 bases lay in between. Germline V gene data show CDR1 as SGHNT and CDR2 as YYREEE (reference sequence). The CDR3 nucleotides read TGTGCCAGCAGCTTGGGGACAGCACTTGGGGAGACCCAGTACTTC. This codes for CASSLGTALGETQYF.

The rearrangement joins TRBV5-5 to TRBJ1-4, with TRBD1 matching over 7 bases. The CDR3 is 14 residues long. V shed 3 bases and J 6 bases; nucleotides not matched to a gene: 5. Germline V gene data show CDR1 as SGHKS and CDR2 as YYEKEE (reference sequence). The CDR3 sequence is CASSYTGVDEKLFF. Written as DNA, the CDR3 is TGTGCCAGCAGCTATACAGGGGTGGATGAAAAACTGTTTTTT.

This clone was observed a few times. This rearrangement joins TRBV2 to TRBJ2-7; perhaps TRBD2 as D (5 bases). V lost 3 bases, J lost 0 bases, and 9 bases lay in between. CDR1 SNHLY and CDR2 FYNNEI come from the germline V gene. There are 14 residues in the CDR3. This CDR3 is CASSDVGISYEQYF. The CDR3 nucleotides are TGTGCCAGCAGTGATGTCGGGATCTCCTACGAGCAGTACTTC.

This clone appeared a few times. V and J are TRBV9 and TRBJ2-2; no clear D gene. V dropped 0 bases and J dropped 2 bases, with 8 bases sitting between them. The CDR3 totals 15 residues. The germline gives CDR1 SGDLS, CDR2 YYNGEE. This chain's CDR3 is CASSVAELNTGELFF. As DNA, the CDR3 is TGTGCCAGCAGCGTAGCTGAGCTTAACACCGGGGAGCTGTTTTTT.

This clone was seen only a few times. The V call is TRBV6-1, the J call TRBJ2-1; 10 nucleotides agree with TRBD1. The V gene end was trimmed by 7 bases and the J gene end by 7 bases; junction bases not matched to a gene: 10. There are 15 residues in the CDR3. The germline CDR1 and CDR2 sequences are MNHNS and SASEGT. CDR3 residues: CASKKWTGGENEQFF. As DNA, the CDR3 is TGTGCCAGCAAGAAATGGACAGGGGGGGAAAATGAGCAGTTCTTC.

CDR3 bases: TGTGCCAGCAGTTTTGACCAGGCTGAAGCTTTCTTT. It is translated as CASSFDQAEAFF. This sequence joins TRBV25-1 and TRBJ1-1; D unclear. This CDR3 has 12 amino acids. CDR1 is MGHDK and CDR2 is SYGVNS in the germline V gene. V shed 5 bases and J shed 6 bases, with 10 bases lying between them.

This clone was seen a handful of times. The CDR3 loop reads CATSFHPDRTLKEAFF. CDR3 bases: TGTGCCACCAGCTTCCACCCGGACAGGACCCTAAAAGAAGCTTTCTTT. The J gene is TRBJ1-1, the V gene TRBV15; TRBD1 matches at 7 bases. The germline gives CDR1 LNHNV, CDR2 YYDKDF (reference sequence). This CDR3 is 16 amino acids long. The V segment lost 5 bases and the J segment 8 bases; nucleotides outside the gene matches: 17. Variable domain in full (rest from reference TRBV15 and TRBJ1-1): DAMVIQNPRYQVTQFGKPVTLSCSQTLNHNVMYWYQQKSSQAPKLLFHYYDKDFNNEADTPDNFQSRRPNTSFCFLDIRSPGLGDTAMYLCATSFHPDRTLKEAFFGQGTRLTVV.

V usage is TRBV5-1 and J usage is TRBJ2-1; tentatively, D is TRBD2 (6 bases). The CDR3 extends over 16 amino acids. The germline V gene encodes CDR1 SGHRS and CDR2 YFSETQ. Trimming took off 4 bases at V and 4 bases at J, with 18 bases between the two ends. CDR3 nucleotides: TGCGCCAGCAGCACTAGCCCGGGTGGGGTTTACAATGAGCAGTTCTTC. Residues: CASSTSPGGVYNEQFF.

In its sample, this clone was seen a few times. This chain links TRBV5-4 with TRBJ2-6; D unresolved. The CDR3 is made up of 14 amino acids. The V and J ends lost 4 bases and 0 bases respectively, with 5 bases between them. Germline V gives CDR1 SGHNT, CDR2 YYREEE (reference sequence). CDR3 in DNA: TGTGCCAGCAGCCCAATCTCTGGGGCCAACGTCCTGACTTTC. Its translation: CASSPISGANVLTF.

This clone was counted only a few times. The chain has TRBV5-1 and TRBJ1-5; D remains ambiguous. With 0 bases removed from V and 7 bases from J, the gap between germline ends came to 8 bases. From germline, CDR1 is SGHRS and CDR2 YFSETQ. The CDR3 is 13 residues long. The CDR3 DNA follows: TGCGCCAGCAGCTTGGAGGGAGGGCAGCCCCAGCATTTT. Its translation: CASSLEGGQPQHF.

The rearrangement links TRBV6-4 to TRBJ2-2; 7 nucleotides agree with TRBD1. The germline V gene has CDR1 MRHNA and CDR2 SNTAGT. Germline trimming cut 6 bases from V and 3 bases from J; bases unmatched to any gene: 4. CDR3 length: 14 amino acids. The CDR3: CASSQTGDTGELFF. The CDR3 DNA reads as TGTGCCAGCAGCCAAACAGGGGACACCGGGGAGCTGTTTTTT.